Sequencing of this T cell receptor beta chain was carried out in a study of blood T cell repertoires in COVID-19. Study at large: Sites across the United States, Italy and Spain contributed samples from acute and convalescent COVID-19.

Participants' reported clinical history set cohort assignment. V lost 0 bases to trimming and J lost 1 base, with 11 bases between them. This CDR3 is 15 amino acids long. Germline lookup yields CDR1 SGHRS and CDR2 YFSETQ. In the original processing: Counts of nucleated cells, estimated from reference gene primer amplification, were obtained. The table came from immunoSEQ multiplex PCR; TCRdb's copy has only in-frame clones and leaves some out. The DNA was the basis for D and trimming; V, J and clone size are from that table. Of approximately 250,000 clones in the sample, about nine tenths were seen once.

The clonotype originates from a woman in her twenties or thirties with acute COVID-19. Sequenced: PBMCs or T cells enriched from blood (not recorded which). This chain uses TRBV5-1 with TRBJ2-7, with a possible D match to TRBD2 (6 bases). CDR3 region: CASSLVASDSYEQYF. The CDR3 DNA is TGCGCCAGCAGCTTGGTGGCTAGCGATTCCTACGAGCAGTACTTC.